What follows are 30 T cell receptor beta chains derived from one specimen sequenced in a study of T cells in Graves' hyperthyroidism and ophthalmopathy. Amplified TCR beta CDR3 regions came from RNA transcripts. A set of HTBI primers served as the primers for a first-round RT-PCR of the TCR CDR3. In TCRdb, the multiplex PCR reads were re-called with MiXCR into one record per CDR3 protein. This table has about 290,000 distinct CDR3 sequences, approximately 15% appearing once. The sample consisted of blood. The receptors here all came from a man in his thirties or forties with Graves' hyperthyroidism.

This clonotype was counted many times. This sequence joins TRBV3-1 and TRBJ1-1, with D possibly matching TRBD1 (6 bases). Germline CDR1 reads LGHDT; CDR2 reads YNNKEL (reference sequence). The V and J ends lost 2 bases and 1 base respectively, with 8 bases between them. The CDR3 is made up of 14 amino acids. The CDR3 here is CASSQTGQNTEAFF. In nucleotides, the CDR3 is TGTGCCAGCAGCCAAACGGGACAGAACACTGAAGCTTTCTTT. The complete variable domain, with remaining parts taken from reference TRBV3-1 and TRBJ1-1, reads DTAVSQTPKYLVTQMGNDKSIKCEQNLGHDTMYWYKQDSKKFLKIMFSYNNKELIINETVPNRFSPKSPDKAHLNLHINSLELGDSAVYFCASSQTGQNTEAFFGQGTRLTVV.

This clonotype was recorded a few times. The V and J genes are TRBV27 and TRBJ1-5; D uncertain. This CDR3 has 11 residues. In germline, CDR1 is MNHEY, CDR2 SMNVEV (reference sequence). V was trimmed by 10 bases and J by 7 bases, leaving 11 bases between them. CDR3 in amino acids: CAIRRSQPQHF. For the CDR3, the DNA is TGTGCCATCAGGAGGTCCCAGCCCCAGCATTTT.

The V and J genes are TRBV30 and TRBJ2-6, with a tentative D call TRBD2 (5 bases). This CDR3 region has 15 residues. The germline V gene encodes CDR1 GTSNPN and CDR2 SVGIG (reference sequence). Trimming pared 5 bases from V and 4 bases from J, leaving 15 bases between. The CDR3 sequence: CAWSYGRAGANVLTF. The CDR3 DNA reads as TGTGCCTGGTCTTACGGGCGGGCCGGGGCCAACGTCCTGACTTTC.

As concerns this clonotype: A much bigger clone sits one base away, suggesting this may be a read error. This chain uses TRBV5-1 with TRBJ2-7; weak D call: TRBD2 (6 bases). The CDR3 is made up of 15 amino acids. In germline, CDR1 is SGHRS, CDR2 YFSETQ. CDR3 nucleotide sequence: TGTGCCAGCAGCTTCACACGCGGGGCGGCCTACGAGCAGTACTTC. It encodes CASSFTRGAAYEQYF. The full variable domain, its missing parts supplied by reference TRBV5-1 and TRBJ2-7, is KAGVTQTPRYLIKTRGQQVTLSCSPISGHRSVSWYQQTPGQGLQFLFEYFSETQRNKGNFPGRFSGRQFSNSRSEMNVSTLELGDSALYLCASSFTRGAAYEQYFGPGTRLTVT.

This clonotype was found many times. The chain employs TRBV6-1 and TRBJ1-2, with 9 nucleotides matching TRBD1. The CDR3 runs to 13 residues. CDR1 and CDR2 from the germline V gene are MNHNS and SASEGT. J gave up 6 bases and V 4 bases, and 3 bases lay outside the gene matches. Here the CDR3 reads CASSGDREDGYTF. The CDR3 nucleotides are TGTGCCAGCAGTGGGGACAGGGAGGATGGCTACACCTTC.

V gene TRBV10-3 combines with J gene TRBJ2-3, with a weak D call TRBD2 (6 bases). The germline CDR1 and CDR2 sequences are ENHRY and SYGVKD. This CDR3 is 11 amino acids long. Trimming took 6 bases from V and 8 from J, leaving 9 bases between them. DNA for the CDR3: TGTGCCATCAGGGGGACTTTTACGCAGTATTTT. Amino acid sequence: CAIRGTFTQYF.

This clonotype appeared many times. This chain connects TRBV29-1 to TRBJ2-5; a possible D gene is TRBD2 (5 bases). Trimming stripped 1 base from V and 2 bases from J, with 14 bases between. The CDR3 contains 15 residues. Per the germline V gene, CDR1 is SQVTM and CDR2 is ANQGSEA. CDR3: CSVEGPIPGQETQYF. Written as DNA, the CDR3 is TGCAGCGTTGAAGGGCCGATTCCGGGACAAGAGACCCAGTACTTC.

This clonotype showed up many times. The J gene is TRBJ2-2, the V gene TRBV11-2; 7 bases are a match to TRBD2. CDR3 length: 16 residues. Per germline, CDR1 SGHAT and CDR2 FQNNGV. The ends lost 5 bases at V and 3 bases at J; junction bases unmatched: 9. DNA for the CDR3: TGTGCCAGCAGCCCCCCCAACCGGGAGGACACCGGGGAGCTGTTTTTT. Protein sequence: CASSPPNREDTGELFF.

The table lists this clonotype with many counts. The CDR3 nucleotides are TGTGCCAGCAGATTGGGAACGGGGACCCAGTACTTC. It translates to CASRLGTGTQYF. V and J are TRBV6-2 or TRBV6-3 and TRBJ2-5; D not resolved. Germline CDR1 is MNHEY and CDR2 is SVGEGT. Trimming took 6 bases from V and 7 from J, leaving 12 bases between them. The CDR3 runs 12 residues.

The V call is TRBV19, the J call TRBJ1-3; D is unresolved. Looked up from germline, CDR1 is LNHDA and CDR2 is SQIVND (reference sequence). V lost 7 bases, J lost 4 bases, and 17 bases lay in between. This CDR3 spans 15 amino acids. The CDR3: CASTMGQSLGNTIYF. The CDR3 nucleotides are TGTGCCAGTACCATGGGTCAGAGTCTCGGAAACACCATATATTTT.

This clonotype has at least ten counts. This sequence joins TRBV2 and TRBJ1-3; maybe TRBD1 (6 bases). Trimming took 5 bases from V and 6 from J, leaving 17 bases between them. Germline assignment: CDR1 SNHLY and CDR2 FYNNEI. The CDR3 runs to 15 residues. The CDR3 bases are TGTGCCAGCAGTACATCCCCCGGGACATTAAACACCATATATTTT. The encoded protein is CASSTSPGTLNTIYF.

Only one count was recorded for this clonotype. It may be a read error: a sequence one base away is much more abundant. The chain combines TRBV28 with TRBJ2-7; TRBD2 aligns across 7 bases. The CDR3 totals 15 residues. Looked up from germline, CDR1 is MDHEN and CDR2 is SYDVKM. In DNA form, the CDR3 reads TGTGCCTGCAGCCTGACTAGGGGAGGGCCTAGCGAGCAGTACTTC. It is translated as CACSLTRGGPSEQYF.

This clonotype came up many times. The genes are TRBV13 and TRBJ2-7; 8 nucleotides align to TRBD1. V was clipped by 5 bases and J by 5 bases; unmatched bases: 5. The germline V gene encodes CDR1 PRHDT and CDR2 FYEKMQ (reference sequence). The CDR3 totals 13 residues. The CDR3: CASSPTTGDEQYF. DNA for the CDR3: TGTGCCAGCAGCCCAACGACAGGGGACGAGCAGTACTTC.

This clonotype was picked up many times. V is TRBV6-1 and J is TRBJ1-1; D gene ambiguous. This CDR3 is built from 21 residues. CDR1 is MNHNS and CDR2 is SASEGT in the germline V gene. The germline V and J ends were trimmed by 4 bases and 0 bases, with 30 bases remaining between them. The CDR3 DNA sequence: TGTGCCAGCAGTGCGATCGGGCCTTATATTCCACTTCCCCTACTGAACACTGAAGCTTTCTTT. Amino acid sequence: CASSAIGPYIPLPLLNTEAFF.

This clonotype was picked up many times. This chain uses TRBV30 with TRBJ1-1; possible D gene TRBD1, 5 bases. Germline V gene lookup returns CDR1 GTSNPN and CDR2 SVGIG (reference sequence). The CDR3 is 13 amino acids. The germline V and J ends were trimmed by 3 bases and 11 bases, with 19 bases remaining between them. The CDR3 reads CAWSSGPTLLAFF. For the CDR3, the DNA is TGTGCCTGGAGCTCGGGACCAACTCTGCTGGCTTTCTTT. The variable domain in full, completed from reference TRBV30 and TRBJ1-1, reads SQTIHQWPATLVQPVGSPLSLECTVEGTSNPNLYWYRQAAGRGLQLLFYSVGIGQISSEVPQNLSASRPQDRQFILSSKKLLLSDSGFYLCAWSSGPTLLAFFGQGTRLTVV.

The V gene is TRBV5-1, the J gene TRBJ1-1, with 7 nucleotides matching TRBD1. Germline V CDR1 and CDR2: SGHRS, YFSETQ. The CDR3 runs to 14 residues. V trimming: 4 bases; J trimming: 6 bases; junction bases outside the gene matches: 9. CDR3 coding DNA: TGCGCCAGCAGCACGGAAACGCAGGGGGCTGAAGCTTTCTTT. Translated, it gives CASSTETQGAEAFF.

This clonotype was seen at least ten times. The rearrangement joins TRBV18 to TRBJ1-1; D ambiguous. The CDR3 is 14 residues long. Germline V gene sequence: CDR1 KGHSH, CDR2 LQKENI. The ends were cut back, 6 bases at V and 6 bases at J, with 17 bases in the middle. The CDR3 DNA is TGTGCCAGCTCGCTAGGTCCGGATATCGCTGAAGCTTTCTTT. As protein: CASSLGPDIAEAFF.

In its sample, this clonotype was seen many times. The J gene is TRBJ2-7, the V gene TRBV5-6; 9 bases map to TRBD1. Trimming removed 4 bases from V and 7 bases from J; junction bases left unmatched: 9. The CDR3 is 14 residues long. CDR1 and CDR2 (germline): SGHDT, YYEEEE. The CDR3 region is CASSETGGIGEQYF. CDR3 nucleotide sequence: TGTGCCAGCAGCGAAACAGGGGGCATCGGTGAGCAGTACTTC.

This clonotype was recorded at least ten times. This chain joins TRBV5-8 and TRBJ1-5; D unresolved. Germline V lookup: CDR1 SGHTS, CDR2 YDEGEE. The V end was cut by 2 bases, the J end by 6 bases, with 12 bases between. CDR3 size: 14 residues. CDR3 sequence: CASSFNPNLQPQHF. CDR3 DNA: TGTGCCAGCAGCTTCAATCCCAACCTTCAGCCCCAGCATTTT.

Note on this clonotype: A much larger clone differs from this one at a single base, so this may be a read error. CDR3 region: CASSLRRETDTQYF. CDR3 nucleotide sequence: TGTGCCAGCAGCTTGAGACGGGAGACAGATACGCAGTATTTT. The V and J genes are TRBV5-5 and TRBJ2-3, with D maybe TRBD2 (6 bases). Germline V CDR1 and CDR2: SGHKS, YYEKEE (reference sequence). Trimming stripped 1 base from V and 3 bases from J, with 9 bases between. CDR3 length: 14 amino acids.

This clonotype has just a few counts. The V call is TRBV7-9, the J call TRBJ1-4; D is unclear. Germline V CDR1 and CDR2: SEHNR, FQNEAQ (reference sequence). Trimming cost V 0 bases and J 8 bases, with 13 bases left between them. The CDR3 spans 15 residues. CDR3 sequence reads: CASSLAYATGEKLFF. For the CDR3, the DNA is TGTGCCAGCAGCTTAGCGTATGCTACCGGGGAAAAACTGTTTTTT.

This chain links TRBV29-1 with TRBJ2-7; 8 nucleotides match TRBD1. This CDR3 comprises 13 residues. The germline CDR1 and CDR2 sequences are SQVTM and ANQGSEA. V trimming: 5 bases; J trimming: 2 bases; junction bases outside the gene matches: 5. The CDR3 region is CSVLQGATYEQYF. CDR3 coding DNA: TGCAGCGTTCTCCAGGGGGCAACCTACGAGCAGTACTTC.

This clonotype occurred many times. DNA of the CDR3: TGTGCCAGCTCACCAACAGATCGCGGTACGCAGTATTTT. This gives the protein CASSPTDRGTQYF. The rearrangement links TRBV18 to TRBJ2-3; D is uncertain. Germline loops: CDR1 KGHSH, CDR2 LQKENI. The CDR3 is 13 residues long. V lost 2 bases and J 8 bases, leaving 11 bases between the germline ends.

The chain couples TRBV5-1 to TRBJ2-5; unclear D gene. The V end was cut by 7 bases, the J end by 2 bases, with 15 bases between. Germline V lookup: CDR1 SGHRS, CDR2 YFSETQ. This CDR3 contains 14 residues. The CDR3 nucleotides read TGCGCCAGCCATGCCCCTCCCCATCAAGAGACCCAGTACTTC. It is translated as CASHAPPHQETQYF.

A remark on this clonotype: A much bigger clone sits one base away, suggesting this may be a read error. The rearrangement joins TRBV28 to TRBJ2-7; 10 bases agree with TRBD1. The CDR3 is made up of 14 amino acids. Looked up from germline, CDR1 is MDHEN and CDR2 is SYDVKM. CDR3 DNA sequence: TGTGCCAGCAGTTCCGGGACAGGGGCTTTAGAGCAGCACTTC. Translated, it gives CASSSGTGALEQHF.

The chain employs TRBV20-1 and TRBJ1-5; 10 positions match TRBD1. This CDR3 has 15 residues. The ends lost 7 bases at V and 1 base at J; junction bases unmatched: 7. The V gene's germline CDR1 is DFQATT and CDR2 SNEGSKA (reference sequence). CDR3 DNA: TGCAGTGTGACAGGGGGCGGGAGGAGCAATCAGCCCCAGCATTTT. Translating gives CSVTGGGRSNQPQHF.

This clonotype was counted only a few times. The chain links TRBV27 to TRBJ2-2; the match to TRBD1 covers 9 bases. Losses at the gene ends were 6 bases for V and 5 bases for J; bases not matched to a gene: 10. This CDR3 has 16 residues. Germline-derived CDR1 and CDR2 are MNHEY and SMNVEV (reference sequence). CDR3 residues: CASSGTGWRSTGELFF. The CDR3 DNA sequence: TGTGCCAGCAGCGGGACAGGGTGGAGGTCGACCGGGGAGCTGTTTTTT.

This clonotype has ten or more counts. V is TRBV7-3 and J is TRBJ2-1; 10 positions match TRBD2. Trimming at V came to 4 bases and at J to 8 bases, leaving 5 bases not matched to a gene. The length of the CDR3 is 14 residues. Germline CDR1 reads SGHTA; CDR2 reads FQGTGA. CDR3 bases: TGTGCCAGCAGCTCTGGCCTAGCGGGAGATGAGCAGTTCTTC. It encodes CASSSGLAGDEQFF.

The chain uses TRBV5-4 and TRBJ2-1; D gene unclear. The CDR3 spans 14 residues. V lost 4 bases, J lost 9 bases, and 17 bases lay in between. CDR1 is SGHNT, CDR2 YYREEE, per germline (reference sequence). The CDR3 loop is CASSLRPWTIEQFF. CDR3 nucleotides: TGTGCCAGCAGCCTACGCCCCTGGACGATTGAGCAGTTCTTC.

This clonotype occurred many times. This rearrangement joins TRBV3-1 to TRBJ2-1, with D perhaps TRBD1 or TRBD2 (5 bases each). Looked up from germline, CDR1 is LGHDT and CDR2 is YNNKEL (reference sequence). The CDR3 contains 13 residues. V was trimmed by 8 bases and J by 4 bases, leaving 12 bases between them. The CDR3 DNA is TGTGCCAGCCGGCCCGAGGGGTACAATGAGCAGTTCTTC. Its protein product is CASRPEGYNEQFF.